This is a list of T cell receptor beta chains from one sample in a study of blood T cells in healthy people across ages. One entry per CDR3 protein results from TCRdb running MiXCR on the 5' RACE reads. The sample lists hundreds of thousands of distinct CDR3 sequences, 45% to 60% occurring once. The specimen was blood. These receptors were collected from a woman aged 80 or over in good health. The CDR3 runs from the conserved cysteine through the conserved F or W. Each record gives: CDR3 DNA, CDR3 protein, J gene, clone size, D gene, V gene. A D gene is named only where the DNA matches it firmly. Not every row has a clone size; where given, it reads once, few, many or a size class.

TGCGCCAGCAGTGAGATCCAGGGCAATGAGCAGTTCTTC,CASSEIQGNEQFF,TRBJ2-1,many,-,TRBV10-1
TGTGCCAGCAGTTACGGGCAGGGGGCCCACAATGAGCAGTTCTTC,CASSYGQGAHNEQFF,TRBJ2-1,-,TRBD1,TRBV6-5
TGTGCCAGCAGCCCCGTTGGAGCAGATACGCAGTATTTT,CASSPVGADTQYF,TRBJ2-3,-,-,TRBV13
TGCGCCAGCAGCCAGGTTACATACGACTACGAGCAGTACTTC,CASSQVTYDYEQYF,TRBJ2-7,-,-,TRBV4-1
TGTGCTAGTGGTGCCTATCGCGACTCCTACAATGAGCAGTTCTTC,CASGAYRDSYNEQFF,TRBJ2-1,-,-,TRBV12-5
TGCAGCGCCAAACAGGGTTCGGGAGAGACCCAGTACTTC,CSAKQGSGETQYF,TRBJ2-5,-,-,TRBV29-1
TGTGCCAGCAGCCGCCCGCCCATGGGTAGCGGGAGGAACGCAGATACGCAGTATTTT,CASSRPPMGSGRNADTQYF,TRBJ2-3,few,TRBD2,TRBV3-1
TGCGCCAGCAGCCAAGTGGATAGCGGGGGGGCCTCCTACAATGAGCAGTTCTTC,CASSQVDSGGASYNEQFF,TRBJ2-1,-,TRBD2,TRBV4-1
TGCAGTGCCAGCCCACTAGCGGGTGGCGGTGGTACGCAGTATTTT,CSASPLAGGGGTQYF,TRBJ2-3,many,TRBD2,TRBV20-1
TGTGCCAGCAGCCCAAGCGGGGGCCCTCCAGATACGCAGTATTTT,CASSPSGGPPDTQYF,TRBJ2-3,-,TRBD2,TRBV9
TGCAGTGCTACCGACGGACTGATCTCCTACGAGCAGTACTTC,CSATDGLISYEQYF,TRBJ2-7,-,-,TRBV20-1
TGCGCCAGCAGCCAAGACGGAGGCGGAATCTCTGGGGCCAACGTCCTGACTTTC,CASSQDGGGISGANVLTF,TRBJ2-6,-,-,TRBV4-3
TGCAGTGCTAGAGATCGTTCCGGGCGAACCCACAATGAGCAGTACTTC,CSARDRSGRTHNEQYF,TRBJ2-5,few,-,TRBV20-1
TGTGCCAGCTCAGAGGGACAAGGGAGTGGCTACACCTTC,CASSEGQGSGYTF,TRBJ1-2,-,-,TRBV18
TGTGCCAGCAGTTTGGACAGTCCGGGGCAGCCCCAGCATTTT,CASSLDSPGQPQHF,TRBJ1-5,many,-,TRBV28
TGTGCCACCAGCAGAGATCGCGGTTCACCCCTCCACTTT,CATSRDRGSPLHF,TRBJ1-6,-,-,TRBV15